The 7 T cell receptor beta chains below all came from one sample that was sequenced in a study of shared clonotypes between healthy human individuals. It was CD45RO-negative cells, positively selected for CCR7, that made up naive CD8 cells, with terminally differentiated effector memory CD45RA+ cells excluded. The table came from immunoSEQ multiplex PCR; TCRdb's copy has only in-frame clones and leaves some out. The sample contains about 2.1 million clones, under 95% of which appear only once. Sequenced: naive CD8+ T cells from PBMCs. The receptor set was obtained from a young man in good health. Some clones in this sample may be carry-over from other donors' samples.

J is TRBJ2-3 and V is TRBV16, with D unresolved. Germline-derived CDR1 and CDR2 are KGHSY and FQNENV. Trimming took off 6 bases at V and 5 bases at J, with 6 bases between the two ends. The CDR3 loop spans 11 amino acids. The CDR3 sequence: CASRHVDTQYF. CDR3 nucleotides: TGTGCCAGCAGACACGTAGATACGCAGTATTTT.

The V call is TRBV29-1, the J call TRBJ2-7, with a weak D call TRBD2 (6 bases). The CDR3 loop spans 12 amino acids. The germline V gene has CDR1 SQVTM and CDR2 ANQGSEA. The germline V and J ends were trimmed by 4 bases and 3 bases, with 10 bases remaining between them. Here the CDR3 reads CSVVGGNYEQYF. CDR3 in DNA: TGCAGCGTTGTCGGCGGGAACTACGAGCAGTACTTC.

The chain links TRBV7-2 to TRBJ2-4; D possibly uses TRBD1 or TRBD2 (5 bases each). This CDR3 contains 16 residues. Trimming pared 1 base from V and 0 bases from J, leaving 10 bases between. In germline, CDR1 is SGHTA, CDR2 FQGNSA. In nucleotides, the CDR3 is TGTGCCAGCAGCTTAGGGGACCGGACAGCCAAAAACATTCAGTACTTC. It specifies CASSLGDRTAKNIQYF.

This chain links TRBV11-2 with TRBJ2-7; 7 positions match TRBD2. CDR1 is SGHAT, CDR2 FQNNGV, per germline. Trimming removed 7 bases from V and 3 bases from J; junction bases left unmatched: 24. The CDR3 sequence is 19 residues long. CDR3 sequence: CASTDTLESGTQTNYEQYF. Written as DNA, the CDR3 is TGTGCCAGCACCGACACGTTGGAAAGCGGGACTCAAACCAACTACGAGCAGTACTTC. Together with reference TRBV11-2 and TRBJ2-7, the CDR3 gives the full variable domain: EAGVAQSPRYKIIEKRQSVAFWCNPISGHATLYWYQQILGQGPKLLIQFQNNGVVDDSQLPKDRFSAERLKGVDSTLKIQPAKLEDSAVYLCASTDTLESGTQTNYEQYFGPGTRLTVT.

The chain recombines TRBV6-6 with TRBJ1-5, with 8 bases that match TRBD1. CDR1 MNHNY and CDR2 SVGAGI come from the germline V gene (reference sequence). The CDR3 has 16 residues. With 6 bases clipped from V and 1 base from J, the junction kept 8 bases outside the gene matches. The CDR3 is CASRYRTGKSNQPQHF. The CDR3 nucleotides are TGTGCCAGCAGATACCGGACAGGGAAAAGCAATCAGCCCCAGCATTTT.

This sequence joins TRBV6-6 and TRBJ2-1; 10 bases line up with TRBD1. This CDR3 is 16 amino acids long. The germline V gene has CDR1 MNHNY and CDR2 SVGAGI (reference sequence). V lost 5 bases, J lost 5 bases, and 9 bases stayed unmatched. The CDR3 spells CASSAKRDRGHNEQFF. DNA of the CDR3: TGTGCCAGCAGTGCTAAAAGGGACAGGGGCCACAATGAGCAGTTCTTC.

The V and J genes are TRBV28 and TRBJ2-1, with no clear D. Trimming took off 1 base at V and 2 bases at J, with 6 bases between the two ends. The CDR3 runs to 14 residues. CDR1 is MDHEN, CDR2 SYDVKM, per germline. The CDR3 DNA follows: TGTGCCAGCAGTTTATTCAGGACCTACAATGAGCAGTTCTTC. Translation gives CASSLFRTYNEQFF.